This passage covers 32 T cell receptor beta chains from one sample sequenced in a study of T cell responses to AZD1222 COVID-19 vaccine. The assay was immunoSEQ multiplex PCR, and TCRdb's table has in-frame clones only and misses some. This sample's table reports over 130,000 clones. Sequencing input: peripheral blood. Receptor source: an adult in good health.

V usage is TRBV30 and J usage is TRBJ1-2; possibly TRBD1 for D (5 bases). Germline V CDR1 and CDR2: GTSNPN, SVGIG (reference sequence). V was cut by 6 bases and J by 4 bases, with 21 bases left in between. The CDR3 covers 15 residues. The chain's CDR3 is CACGTVYTLGYGYTF. CDR3 coding DNA: TGTGCCTGTGGGACCGTTTATACCCTTGGCTATGGCTACACCTTC.

V usage is TRBV28 and J usage is TRBJ1-5; no clear D. Trimming cost V 6 bases and J 4 bases, with 10 bases left between them. The CDR3 totals 13 residues. CDR1 is MDHEN and CDR2 is SYDVKM in the germline V gene. The CDR3 DNA sequence: TGTGCCAGCAGAAACGGTCGGAATCAGCCCCAGCATTTT. Translation: CASRNGRNQPQHF. The full variable domain, in which reference TRBV28 and TRBJ1-5 provide the parts outside the CDR3, is DVKVTQSSRYLVKRTGEKVFLECVQDMDHENMFWYRQDPGLGLRLIYFSYDVKMKEKGDIPEGYSVSREKKERFSLILESASTNQTSMYLCASRNGRNQPQHFGDGTRLSIL.

V is TRBV10-3 and J is TRBJ1-3; a weak D match, TRBD1 (5 bases). Germline V CDR1 and CDR2: ENHRY, SYGVKD. This CDR3 has 16 residues. Trimming took off 6 bases at V and 0 bases at J, with 15 bases between the two ends. This CDR3 reads CAIRGGGDFSGNTIYF. The CDR3 DNA sequence: TGTGCCATCAGGGGTGGGGGAGATTTCTCTGGAAACACCATATATTTT.

The chain combines TRBV5-1 with TRBJ2-7, with a possible D match to TRBD1 (6 bases). Germline V gene data show CDR1 as SGHRS and CDR2 as YFSETQ. The CDR3 is 14 residues long. V was pared by 2 bases and J by 4 bases, with 13 bases between. CDR3 sequence reads: CASSFDLTGYEQYF. CDR3 nucleotide sequence: TGCGCCAGCAGCTTTGACCTGACAGGATACGAGCAGTACTTC.

The chain employs TRBV7-3 and TRBJ2-2, with D tentatively TRBD1 (6 bases). V was trimmed by 5 bases and J by 6 bases, leaving 10 bases between them. The CDR3 is 13 residues long. Germline V CDR1 and CDR2: SGHTA, FQGTGA. Written as DNA, the CDR3 is TGTGCCAGCAGCCCACAGGGCGCCGGGGAGCTGTTTTTT. Protein: CASSPQGAGELFF.

This chain links TRBV3-1 (or the pseudogene TRBV3-2) with TRBJ1-2; D is undetermined. There are 13 residues in the CDR3. Germline V gene lookup returns CDR1 LGHDT and CDR2 YNNKEL (reference sequence). Trimming stripped 4 bases from V and 6 bases from J, with 12 bases between. Here the CDR3 DNA reads TGTGCCAGCAGCCCGCATAGGGAGCATGGCTACACCTTC. Protein product: CASSPHREHGYTF.

The chain couples TRBV2 to TRBJ1-3, with D hard to call. The V end lost 6 bases, the J end lost 3 bases, and 18 bases lay between the germline ends. The germline CDR1 and CDR2 sequences are SNHLY and FYNNEI. CDR3 size: 16 residues. The DNA for the CDR3 is TGTGCCAGCAGCCCCACCCGGGGAGGACTTGGAAACACCATATATTTT. It codes for CASSPTRGGLGNTIYF.

J is TRBJ2-1 and V is TRBV5-6, with D unclear. Germline V gene sequence: CDR1 SGHDT, CDR2 YYEEEE. The CDR3 totals 13 residues. V was shortened by 4 bases and J by 9 bases, with 14 bases between the two germline ends. Written as DNA, the CDR3 is TGTGCCAGCAGCCCGTCCCCTCGGACTGAGCAGTTCTTC. Its translation is CASSPSPRTEQFF.

V gene TRBV6-1 combines with J gene TRBJ1-2; D gene uncertain. Germline loops: CDR1 MNHNS, CDR2 SASEGT. This CDR3 is 14 amino acids long. V dropped 1 base and J dropped 4 bases, with 10 bases sitting between them. The CDR3 DNA reads as TGTGCCAGCAGTGAAGTAACCAAAAGCTATGGCTACACCTTC. This codes for CASSEVTKSYGYTF.

About this clone: Other DNA sequences in this sample translate to the same CDR3. The rearrangement uses TRBV19 and TRBJ1-2; perhaps TRBD1 as D (5 bases). The CDR3 extends over 14 amino acids. Trimming stripped 4 bases from V and 0 bases from J, with 9 bases between. CDR1 LNHDA and CDR2 SQIVND come from the germline V gene (reference sequence). CDR3 amino acids: CASSTQGANYGYTF. As DNA, the CDR3 is TGTGCCAGTAGTACCCAGGGAGCTAACTATGGCTACACCTTC.

J is TRBJ1-5 and V is TRBV6-5; perhaps TRBD1 as D (5 bases). This CDR3 is 14 amino acids long. Per germline, CDR1 MNHEY and CDR2 SVGAGI. Trimming stripped 7 bases from V and 0 bases from J, with 10 bases between. The CDR3 bases are TGTGCCAGCACGGGGGATAATAGCAATCAGCCCCAGCATTTT. It specifies CASTGDNSNQPQHF.

The gene calls are TRBV28 and TRBJ1-2, with TRBD1 matching over 9 bases. This CDR3 is 16 amino acids long. Germline-derived CDR1 and CDR2 are MDHEN and SYDVKM. Unmatched junction bases numbered 16, after V lost 6 bases and J lost 8 bases. This chain's CDR3 is CASRYTGTGPTSGYTF. DNA for the CDR3: TGTGCCAGCAGATACACCGGGACAGGGCCAACCTCCGGCTACACCTTC.

Here the CDR3 reads CASSPAVEAFF. In DNA, the CDR3 is TGTGCCAGCTCACCAGCAGTTGAGGCTTTCTTT. This chain uses TRBV18 with TRBJ1-1, with unresolved D. This CDR3 has 11 amino acids. Germline V lookup: CDR1 KGHSH, CDR2 LQKENI. V was clipped by 2 bases and J by 11 bases, with 9 bases between them.

The chain is built from TRBV5-1 and TRBJ1-4; 8 bases map to TRBD1. V was clipped by 0 bases and J by 6 bases; unmatched bases: 10. Germline CDR1 and CDR2: SGHRS and YFSETQ. CDR3 size: 17 residues. CDR3 sequence (DNA): TGCGCCAGCAGCTTGGAATGGTCGGGCAGGGGGCATGAAAAACTGTTTTTT. Protein product: CASSLEWSGRGHEKLFF.

The CDR3 loop reads CASSEIVRQETQYF. The CDR3, as DNA: TGTGCCAGCAGTGAAATCGTGAGGCAAGAGACCCAGTACTTC. The rearrangement links TRBV2 to TRBJ2-5; the D is unclear. Germline assignment: CDR1 SNHLY and CDR2 FYNNEI. Trimming removed 2 bases at V and 2 bases at J, with 9 bases between. The CDR3 totals 14 residues. The whole variable domain, filled in from reference TRBV2 and TRBJ2-5, reads EPEVTQTPSHQVTQMGQEVILRCVPISNHLYFYWYRQILGQKVEFLVSFYNNEISEKSEIFDDQFSVERPDGSNFTLKIRSTKLEDSAMYFCASSEIVRQETQYFGPGTRLLVL.

CDR3 region: CASSSRGSGNTIYF. CDR3 DNA sequence: TGTGCCAGCAGCTCCAGGGGCTCTGGAAACACCATATATTTT. The rearrangement links TRBV7-9 to TRBJ1-3; D is possibly TRBD1 (6 bases). The V gene lost 4 bases and the J gene lost 0 bases, with 7 bases spanning the gap. The CDR3 extends over 14 amino acids. Per the germline V gene, CDR1 is SEHNR and CDR2 is FQNEAQ (reference sequence).

The V call is TRBV28, the J call TRBJ1-2, with D possibly matching TRBD1 (5 bases). Germline CDR1 is MDHEN and CDR2 is SYDVKM. V lost 8 bases and J lost 0, with 7 bases in between. The CDR3 is 12 residues long. This chain's CDR3 is CASQGANYGYTF. In DNA form, the CDR3 reads TGTGCCAGCCAAGGGGCTAACTATGGCTACACCTTC.

About this clone itself: Other nucleotide sequences from this sample produce the same CDR3. The chain carries TRBV10-3 and TRBJ1-6; 7 bases match TRBD1. CDR3 length: 14 residues. Germline V gene sequence: CDR1 ENHRY, CDR2 SYGVKD. V shed 3 bases, J shed 4 bases, and the junction held 0 bases outside the gene matches. The DNA for the CDR3 is TGTGCCATCAGTGAACAGGGGTATAATTCACCCCTCCACTTT. This gives the protein CAISEQGYNSPLHF.

The chain combines TRBV19 with TRBJ2-5; D not resolved. The CDR3 contains 13 residues. Deletions cut 5 bases from V and 7 bases from J, with 14 bases between. Germline loops: CDR1 LNHDA, CDR2 SQIVND (reference sequence). The CDR3 nucleotides are TGTGCCAGTAGTTTCCGGCTAGACGGGACCCAGTACTTC. It is translated as CASSFRLDGTQYF.

V and J are TRBV5-1 and TRBJ1-2; D is unclear. The V and J ends lost 8 bases and 6 bases respectively, with 20 bases between them. The CDR3 is made up of 14 amino acids. Germline CDR1 reads SGHRS; CDR2 reads YFSETQ. This chain's CDR3 is CASGLAGTRNGYTF. CDR3 coding DNA: TGCGCCAGTGGGCTCGCGGGTACCAGGAATGGCTACACCTTC.

The rearrangement joins TRBV9 to TRBJ2-5; 7 positions agree with TRBD1. J lost 4 bases, V lost 0 bases, and 12 bases had no gene match. Germline V gives CDR1 SGDLS, CDR2 YYNGEE. CDR3 size: 17 residues. The CDR3 region has the DNA TGTGCCAGCAGCGTAGGGGTTTCGGAAGGGGGCACAGAGACCCAGTACTTC. Translating it yields CASSVGVSEGGTETQYF.

This chain uses TRBV4-3 with TRBJ2-2, with 8 bases lining up with TRBD1. This CDR3 is built from 19 residues. From germline, CDR1 is LGHNA and CDR2 YSLEER. The ends lost 1 base at V and 6 bases at J; junction bases unmatched: 16. CDR3 in amino acids: CASSQGRRTGRFFAGELFF. Written as DNA, the CDR3 is TGCGCCAGCAGCCAAGGCCGACGGACAGGGAGATTTTTTGCCGGGGAGCTGTTTTTT.

The chain recombines TRBV5-4 with TRBJ1-1; TRBD1 matches at 7 bases. This CDR3 has 12 amino acids. V trimming: 4 bases; J trimming: 8 bases; junction bases outside the gene matches: 5. Per the germline V gene, CDR1 is SGHNT and CDR2 is YYREEE (reference sequence). CDR3 sequence (DNA): TGTGCCAGCAGCCTAGACAGGGTGGAAGCTTTCTTT. This gives the protein CASSLDRVEAFF.

The rearrangement joins TRBV6-5 to TRBJ2-3; D possibly corresponds to TRBD2 (5 bases). The CDR3 is made up of 14 amino acids. Deletions cut 7 bases from V and 2 bases from J, with 13 bases between. Per germline, CDR1 MNHEY and CDR2 SVGAGI. The CDR3 protein is CASIRGHPTDTQYF. CDR3 coding DNA: TGTGCCAGCATCCGAGGGCACCCCACAGATACGCAGTATTTT.

The chain carries TRBV19 and TRBJ1-2; 7 positions match TRBD1. The germline gives CDR1 LNHDA, CDR2 SQIVND (reference sequence). The V segment lost 5 bases and the J segment 1 base; nucleotides outside the gene matches: 1. The CDR3 is 13 residues long. The CDR3: CASSRDSNYGYTF. The CDR3 coding sequence is TGTGCCAGTAGTCGGGACAGTAACTATGGCTACACCTTC.

The V call is TRBV18, the J call TRBJ1-4; D not certain. Trimming took off 1 base at V and 0 bases at J, with 6 bases between the two ends. CDR1 is KGHSH, CDR2 LQKENI, per germline. The CDR3 has 15 residues. CDR3 DNA sequence: TGTGCCAGCTCACCACAACATTCAACTAATGAAAAACTGTTTTTT. Translated: CASSPQHSTNEKLFF.

The CDR3 DNA sequence: TGTGCCTGGAGTGGAGGGCGTAGGGCCCTCTCCTACGAGCAGTACTTC. It is translated as CAWSGGRRALSYEQYF. The chain combines TRBV30 with TRBJ2-7; possibly TRBD2 for D (5 bases). Germline lookup yields CDR1 GTSNPN and CDR2 SVGIG (reference sequence). CDR3 length equals 16 residues. V lost 1 base and J lost 0, with 16 bases in between.

V and J are TRBV9 and TRBJ2-2; weak D call: TRBD1 (6 bases). V shed 0 bases and J shed 2 bases, with 17 bases lying between them. The CDR3 totals 18 residues. CDR1 and CDR2 (germline): SGDLS, YYNGEE. The CDR3 DNA reads as TGTGCCAGCAGCGTAGTAGTCCAGGGGCGGATTAACACCGGGGAGCTGTTTTTT. Protein: CASSVVVQGRINTGELFF.

Written as DNA, the CDR3 is TGCGCCAGCAGCCAAAGAATGGGTATGGGAGCTTTCTTT. The encoded protein is CASSQRMGMGAFF. This sequence joins TRBV4-3 and TRBJ1-1; D not certain. Per germline, CDR1 LGHNA and CDR2 YSLEER. The germline V and J ends were trimmed by 2 bases and 10 bases, with 14 bases remaining between them. The CDR3 covers 13 residues.

This chain links TRBV6-5 with TRBJ1-2; weak D call: TRBD1 (6 bases). The CDR3 has 13 amino acids. Trimming cost V 6 bases and J 8 bases, with 16 bases left between them. Germline CDR1 reads MNHEY; CDR2 reads SVGAGI. CDR3 sequence: CASSKTGAGGYTF. CDR3 sequence (DNA): TGTGCCAGCAGCAAGACAGGTGCTGGGGGCTACACCTTC.

The chain joins TRBV11-1 to TRBJ2-7; the D gene is possibly TRBD1 (5 bases). The CDR3 extends over 14 amino acids. Germline-derived CDR1 and CDR2 are SGHAT and FQDESV (reference sequence). V lost 2 bases and J 4 bases, leaving 12 bases between the germline ends. CDR3 nucleotide sequence: TGTGCCAGCAGCTTACGGACAAGGACATACGAGCAGTACTTC. Protein sequence: CASSLRTRTYEQYF.

The rearrangement joins TRBV7-3 to TRBJ2-2, with D possibly matching TRBD2 (5 bases). The CDR3 is 14 amino acids. Germline CDR1 reads SGHTA; CDR2 reads FQGTGA. V was clipped by 5 bases and J by 7 bases, with 14 bases between them. CDR3 residues: CASSPDSPGGELFF. The CDR3 region has the DNA TGTGCCAGCAGCCCGGACTCGCCGGGCGGGGAGCTGTTTTTT.